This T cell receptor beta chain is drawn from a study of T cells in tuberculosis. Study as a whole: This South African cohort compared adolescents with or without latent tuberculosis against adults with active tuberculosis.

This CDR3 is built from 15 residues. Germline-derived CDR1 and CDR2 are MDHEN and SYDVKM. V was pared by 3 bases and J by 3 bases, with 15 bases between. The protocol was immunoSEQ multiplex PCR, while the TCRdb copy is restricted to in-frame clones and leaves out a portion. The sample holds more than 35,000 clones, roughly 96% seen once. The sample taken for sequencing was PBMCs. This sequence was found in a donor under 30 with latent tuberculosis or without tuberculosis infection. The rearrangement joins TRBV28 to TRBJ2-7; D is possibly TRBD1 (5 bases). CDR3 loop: CASSFLQGSFYEQYF. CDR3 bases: TGTGCCAGCAGTTTTCTCCAGGGATCTTTCTACGAGCAGTACTTC.